The sequence of this TCR beta chain was determined in a study of Ad26.COV2.S vaccination and SARS-CoV-2 variants. The method was immunoSEQ multiplex PCR; TCRdb's version includes in-frame clones alone and lacks a portion of them. Of about 400,000 clones in the sample, around 82% are singletons; the top ten hold nearly 7.5%. The treatment here: roughly 20 received Ad26.COV2.S at low or high dose, single or two shots; about 5 received placebo; per-sample allocation not given. The investigators took samples on day 63 after the first vaccine or placebo injection. About this clone itself: Its antigen is unidentified.

Notes on the study in general: There was a possibility that the TCR breadth and depth analyses underestimated total T cell responses. Considerable breadth of spike-specific CD8+ and CD4+ T cell responses has reportedly been documented following vaccination.

The source of this sequence is a person between 18 and 65 years old who received the Ad26.COV2.S COVID-19 vaccine or a placebo. The input for sequencing was peripheral blood, taken in a trial of Ad26.COV2.S vaccine versus placebo.

CDR3 region: CAISGGWDLTDTQYF. The CDR3 bases are TGTGCCATCAGTGGGGGTTGGGATCTCACAGATACGCAGTATTTT. The chain uses TRBV10-3 and TRBJ2-3, with D unclear. With 4 bases removed from V and 2 bases from J, the gap between germline ends came to 13 bases. In germline, CDR1 is ENHRY, CDR2 SYGVKD. The CDR3 extends over 15 amino acids.